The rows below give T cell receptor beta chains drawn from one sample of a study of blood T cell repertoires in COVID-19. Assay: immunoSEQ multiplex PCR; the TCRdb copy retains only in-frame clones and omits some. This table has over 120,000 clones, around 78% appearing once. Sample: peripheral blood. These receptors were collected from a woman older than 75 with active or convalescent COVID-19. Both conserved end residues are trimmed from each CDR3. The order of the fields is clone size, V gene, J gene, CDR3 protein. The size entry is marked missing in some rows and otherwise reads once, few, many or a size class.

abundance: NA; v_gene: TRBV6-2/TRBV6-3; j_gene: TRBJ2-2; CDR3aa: ASSYRPFRATGELF
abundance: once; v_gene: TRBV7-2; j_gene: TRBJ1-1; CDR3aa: ASSLGTGVNTEAF
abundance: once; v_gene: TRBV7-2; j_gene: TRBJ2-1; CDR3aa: ASSFQAGQF
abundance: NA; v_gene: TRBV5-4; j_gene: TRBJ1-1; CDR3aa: ASSSGETMNTEAF
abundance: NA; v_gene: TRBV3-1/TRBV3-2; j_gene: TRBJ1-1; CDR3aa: ASSPLQGTEAF
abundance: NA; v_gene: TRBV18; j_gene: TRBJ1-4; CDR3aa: ASSPSVSTGEKLF
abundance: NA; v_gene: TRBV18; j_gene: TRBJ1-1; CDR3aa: ASSPSFRGNTEAF
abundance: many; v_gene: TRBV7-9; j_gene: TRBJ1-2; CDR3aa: ASSSTGEVHGYT
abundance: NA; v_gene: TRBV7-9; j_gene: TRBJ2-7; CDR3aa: ASSGGQSYEQY
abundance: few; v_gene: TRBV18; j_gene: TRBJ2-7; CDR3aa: ASSQPSGGTYEQY
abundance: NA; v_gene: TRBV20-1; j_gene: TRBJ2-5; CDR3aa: SASTLAGDQETQY
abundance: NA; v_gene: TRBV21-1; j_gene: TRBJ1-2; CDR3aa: AIKKEPPKPPGYT
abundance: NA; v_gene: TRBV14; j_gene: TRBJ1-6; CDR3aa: ASSQDLGGSPLH
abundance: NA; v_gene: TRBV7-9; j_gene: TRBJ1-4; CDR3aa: ASSLVAIGRGNEKLF
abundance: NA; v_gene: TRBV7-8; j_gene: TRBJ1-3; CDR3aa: ASSLRTNGNTIY
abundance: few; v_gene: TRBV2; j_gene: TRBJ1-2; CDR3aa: ASSEVVGAGGYT
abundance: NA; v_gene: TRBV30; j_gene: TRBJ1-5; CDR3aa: AWSVLGGQYSNQPQH
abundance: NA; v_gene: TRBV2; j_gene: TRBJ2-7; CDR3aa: ASRGGRSGSSYEQY
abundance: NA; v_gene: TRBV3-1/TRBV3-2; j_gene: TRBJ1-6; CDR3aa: ASSPGTGGNSPLH
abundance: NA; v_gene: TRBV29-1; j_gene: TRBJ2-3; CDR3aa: SVERAATSDTQY
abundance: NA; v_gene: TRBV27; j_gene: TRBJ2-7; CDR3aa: ASSHGANYEQY
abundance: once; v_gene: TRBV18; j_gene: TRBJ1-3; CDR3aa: ASSPENLSGNTIY
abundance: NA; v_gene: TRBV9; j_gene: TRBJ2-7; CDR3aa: ASSVEISSYEQY
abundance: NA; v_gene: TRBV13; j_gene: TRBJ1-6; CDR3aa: ASSLTGGYNSPLH
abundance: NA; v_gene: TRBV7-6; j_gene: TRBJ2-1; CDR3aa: ASSPETSGGAFEQF
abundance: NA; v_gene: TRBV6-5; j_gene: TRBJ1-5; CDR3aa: ASRLGVSQPQH
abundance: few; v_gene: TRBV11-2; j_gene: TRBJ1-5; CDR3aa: ASSLDATGGQPQH
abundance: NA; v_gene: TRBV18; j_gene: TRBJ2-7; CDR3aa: ASSPLDTTYEQY
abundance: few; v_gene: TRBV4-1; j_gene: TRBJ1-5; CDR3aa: ARSGTGVIWGNQPQH
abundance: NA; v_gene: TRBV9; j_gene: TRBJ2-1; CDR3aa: ASSVGGGAYNEQF